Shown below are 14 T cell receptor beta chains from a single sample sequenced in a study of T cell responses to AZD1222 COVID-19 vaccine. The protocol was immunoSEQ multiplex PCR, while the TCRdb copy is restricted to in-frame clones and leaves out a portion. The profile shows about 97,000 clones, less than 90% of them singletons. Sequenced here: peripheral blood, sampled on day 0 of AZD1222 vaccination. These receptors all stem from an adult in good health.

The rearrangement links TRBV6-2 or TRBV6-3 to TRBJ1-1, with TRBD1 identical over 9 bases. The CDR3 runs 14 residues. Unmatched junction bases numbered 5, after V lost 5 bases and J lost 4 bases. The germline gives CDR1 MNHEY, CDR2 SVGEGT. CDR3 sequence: CASSRDRVFTEAFF. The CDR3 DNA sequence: TGTGCCAGCAGTCGGGACAGGGTTTTCACTGAAGCTTTCTTT.

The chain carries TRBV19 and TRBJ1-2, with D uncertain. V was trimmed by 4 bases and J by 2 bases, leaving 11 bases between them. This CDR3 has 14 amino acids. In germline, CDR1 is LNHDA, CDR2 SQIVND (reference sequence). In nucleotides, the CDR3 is TGTGCCAGTAGTACTGCGGGCTCCAACTATGGCTACACCTTC. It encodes CASSTAGSNYGYTF.

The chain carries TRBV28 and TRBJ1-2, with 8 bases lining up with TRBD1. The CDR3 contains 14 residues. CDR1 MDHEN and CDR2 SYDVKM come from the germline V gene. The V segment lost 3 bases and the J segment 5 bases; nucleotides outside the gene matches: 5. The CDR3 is CASSLATGVYGYTF. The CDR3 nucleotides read TGTGCCAGCAGTTTGGCGACAGGGGTGTATGGCTACACCTTC.

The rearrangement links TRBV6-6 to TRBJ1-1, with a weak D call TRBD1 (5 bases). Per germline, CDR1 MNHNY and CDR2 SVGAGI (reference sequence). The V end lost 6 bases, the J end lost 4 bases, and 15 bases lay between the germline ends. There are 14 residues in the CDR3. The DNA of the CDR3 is TGTGCCAGCAGCCCCGTGAGCGGGGCCACTGAAGCTTTCTTT. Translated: CASSPVSGATEAFF.

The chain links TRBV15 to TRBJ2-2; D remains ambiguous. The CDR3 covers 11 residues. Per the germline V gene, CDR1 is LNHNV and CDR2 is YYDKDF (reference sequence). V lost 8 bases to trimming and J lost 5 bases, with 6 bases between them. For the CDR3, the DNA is TGTGCCACCGGTAGTACCGGGGAGCTGTTTTTT. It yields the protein CATGSTGELFF.

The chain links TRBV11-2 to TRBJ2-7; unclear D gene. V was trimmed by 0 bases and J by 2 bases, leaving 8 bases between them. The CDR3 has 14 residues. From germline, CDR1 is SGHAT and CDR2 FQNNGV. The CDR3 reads CASSLEAGPYEQYV. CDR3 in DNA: TGTGCCAGCAGCTTAGAGGCAGGTCCCTACGAGCAGTACGTC.

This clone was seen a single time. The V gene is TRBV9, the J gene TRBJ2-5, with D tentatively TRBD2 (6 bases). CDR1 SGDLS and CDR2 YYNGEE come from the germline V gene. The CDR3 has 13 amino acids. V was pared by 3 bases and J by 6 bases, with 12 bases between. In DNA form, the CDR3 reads TGTGCCAGCAGCGCGCGGGGAAGTAAGACCCAGTACTTC. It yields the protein CASSARGSKTQYF. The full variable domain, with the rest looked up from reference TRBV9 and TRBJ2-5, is DSGVTQTPKHLITATGQRVTLRCSPRSGDLSVYWYQQSLDQGLQFLIQYYNGEERAKGNILERFSAQQFPDLHSELNLSSLELGDSALYFCASSARGSKTQYFGPGTRLLVL.

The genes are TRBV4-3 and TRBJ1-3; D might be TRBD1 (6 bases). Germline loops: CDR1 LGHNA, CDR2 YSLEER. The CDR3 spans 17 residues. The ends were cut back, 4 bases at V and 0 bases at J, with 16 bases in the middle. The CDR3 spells CASSPQTGRLSGNTIYF. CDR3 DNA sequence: TGCGCCAGCAGCCCACAGACAGGCCGGCTCTCTGGAAACACCATATATTTT.

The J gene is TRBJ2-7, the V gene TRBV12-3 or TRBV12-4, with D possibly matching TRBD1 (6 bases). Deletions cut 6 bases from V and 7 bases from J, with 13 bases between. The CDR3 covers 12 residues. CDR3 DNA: TGTGCCAGCAGACAGGGTTCGGGGGAGCAGTACTTC. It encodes CASRQGSGEQYF.

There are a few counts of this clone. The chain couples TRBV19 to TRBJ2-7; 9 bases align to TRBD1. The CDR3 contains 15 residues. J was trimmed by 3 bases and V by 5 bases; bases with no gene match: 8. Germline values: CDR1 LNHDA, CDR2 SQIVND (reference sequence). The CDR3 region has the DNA TGTGCCAGTAGTCTCCTGTGGGACAGGGTCTACGAGCAGTACTTC. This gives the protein CASSLLWDRVYEQYF.

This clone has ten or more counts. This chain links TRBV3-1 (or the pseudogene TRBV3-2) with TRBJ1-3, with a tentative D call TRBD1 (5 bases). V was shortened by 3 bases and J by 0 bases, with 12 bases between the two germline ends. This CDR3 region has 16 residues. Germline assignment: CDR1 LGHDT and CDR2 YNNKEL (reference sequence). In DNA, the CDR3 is TGTGCCAGCAGCCACCTTATCGGGGGCTCTGGAAACACCATATATTTT. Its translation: CASSHLIGGSGNTIYF.

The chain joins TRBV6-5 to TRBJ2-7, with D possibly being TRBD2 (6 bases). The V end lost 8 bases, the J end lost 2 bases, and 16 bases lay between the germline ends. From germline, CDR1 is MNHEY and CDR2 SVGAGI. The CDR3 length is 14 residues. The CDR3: CASSRSSDTYEQYF. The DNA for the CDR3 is TGTGCCAGCTCCCGATCTAGCGACACCTACGAGCAGTACTTC.

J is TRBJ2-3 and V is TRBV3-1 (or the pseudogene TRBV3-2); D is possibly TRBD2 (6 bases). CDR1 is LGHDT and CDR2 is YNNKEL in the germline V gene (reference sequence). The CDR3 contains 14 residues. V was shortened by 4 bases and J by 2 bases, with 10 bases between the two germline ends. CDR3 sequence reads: CASSPGLFTDTQYF. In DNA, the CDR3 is TGTGCCAGCAGCCCGGGACTCTTCACAGATACGCAGTATTTT.

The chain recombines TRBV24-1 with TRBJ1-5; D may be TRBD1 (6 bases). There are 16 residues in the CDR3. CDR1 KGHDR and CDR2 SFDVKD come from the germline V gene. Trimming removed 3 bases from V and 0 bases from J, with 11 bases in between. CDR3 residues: CATSDGQLYSNQPQHF. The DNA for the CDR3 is TGTGCCACCAGTGATGGACAGCTCTATAGCAATCAGCCCCAGCATTTT.